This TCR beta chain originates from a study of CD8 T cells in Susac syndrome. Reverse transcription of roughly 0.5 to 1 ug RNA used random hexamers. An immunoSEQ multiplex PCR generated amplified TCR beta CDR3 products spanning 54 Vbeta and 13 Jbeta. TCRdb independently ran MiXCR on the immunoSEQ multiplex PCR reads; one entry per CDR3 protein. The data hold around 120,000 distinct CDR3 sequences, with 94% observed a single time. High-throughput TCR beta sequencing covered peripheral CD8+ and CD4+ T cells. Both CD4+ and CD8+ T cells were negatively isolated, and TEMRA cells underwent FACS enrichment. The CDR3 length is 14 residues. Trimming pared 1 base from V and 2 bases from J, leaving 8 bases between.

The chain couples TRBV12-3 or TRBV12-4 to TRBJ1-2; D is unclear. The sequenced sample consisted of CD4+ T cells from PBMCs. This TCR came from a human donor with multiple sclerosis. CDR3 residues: CASSLGAENYGYTF. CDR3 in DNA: TGTGCCAGCAGTTTAGGGGCGGAGAACTATGGCTACACCTTC.